The rows below give T cell receptor beta chains drawn from one sample of a study of identical twins. TCRdb analysed the 5' RACE reads with MiXCR anew, one entry per CDR3 protein. The table has 550,000 to 700,000 distinct CDR3 sequences, 21% seen once. Another study also made use of these data, one on T cells expressing NK-cell markers.

The sample comprised PBMCs. All receptors derive from a woman aged 18-29 years in good health. Both conserved end residues are trimmed from each CDR3. Some rows mark clone size as missing; the rest say once, few, many or name a class of expanded clone.

CDR3 length	V gene	J gene	clone size	CDR3 protein
12	TRBV20-1	TRBJ2-1	.	SARGDPDRNEQF
11	TRBV20-1	TRBJ2-1	.	SAGTGGTNEQF
13	TRBV12-3/TRBV12-4	TRBJ1-1	.	ASINRGFPNTEAF
16	TRBV4-3	TRBJ2-1	few	ASSQDASGETAYNEQF
11	TRBV9	TRBJ2-3	many	ASSATGVDTQY
10	TRBV7-9	TRBJ2-1	.	ASSLLGDRQF
10	TRBV5-6	TRBJ2-1	few	ASSLVAWEQF
11	TRBV12-3/TRBV12-4	TRBJ2-7	.	ASSLPGRKVQY
12	TRBV12-3/TRBV12-4	TRBJ1-1	few	ASTLGQSNTEAF
12	TRBV4-3	TRBJ1-6	few	ASSRERNNSPLH
10	TRBV5-8	TRBJ2-3	few	ASSWTRHTQY
13	TRBV6-2/TRBV6-3	TRBJ1-5	.	ASRRSGPPYQPQH
11	TRBV6-1	TRBJ1-5	.	ASSDRGPKPQH
12	TRBV5-4	TRBJ2-1	.	ASSLVQGWDEQF
14	TRBV5-5	TRBJ2-3	.	ASSTRWDTSTDTQY
11	TRBV10-2	TRBJ2-3	.	ASMNGVYDTQY
12	TRBV9	TRBJ2-7	few	ASGSTSGSYEQY
13	TRBV9	TRBJ2-7	.	ASSVGTSTTYEQY
14	TRBV20-1	TRBJ2-3	.	SARDPLAGATDTQY
12	TRBV19	TRBJ1-1	.	ASSRPQGKGEAF
14	TRBV12-5	TRBJ2-6	few	ASGLVMAFGANVLT
16	TRBV5-1	TRBJ2-3	many	ASSLLAGALLSPDTQY
13	TRBV15	TRBJ1-1	once	ATSKHLTGNTEAF
14	TRBV5-1	TRBJ2-3	few	ASSLEAATSTDTQY
13	TRBV29-1	TRBJ2-1	.	SVEDRLAGGGEQF
12	TRBV12-3/TRBV12-4	TRBJ2-7	many	ASSLQAGTHEQY
11	TRBV6-1	TRBJ1-3	many	ASSTGAGNTIY
11	TRBV29-1	TRBJ2-5	many	SVATGGSGTQY
9	TRBV6-5	TRBJ1-1	few	ASGGVLGAF
9	TRBV29-1	TRBJ1-2	.	SVGTGVGYT
16	TRBV11-2	TRBJ2-7	.	ASSLVWREGRVLHEQY
11	TRBV25-1	TRBJ1-1	few	ASGSGLYTEAF
14	TRBV6-5	TRBJ2-5	.	ASSYNEPSGEETQY
12	TRBV3-1	TRBJ2-1	few	ASRGTGLTNEQF
9	TRBV12-3/TRBV12-4	TRBJ2-7	many	ASGAAYEQY
12	TRBV20-1	TRBJ2-1	.	SATGTSGRVEQF
13	TRBV5-6	TRBJ2-7	few	ASTIDRGRPYEQY
14	TRBV20-1	TRBJ1-4	many	SARLTRGAFNEKLF
15	TRBV5-1	TRBJ2-2	.	ASSALAGAVNTGELF
15	TRBV5-1	TRBJ2-2	.	ASSRQGLGLFTGELF
14	TRBV2	TRBJ2-1	once	ASSEPVLAAYNEQF
14	TRBV12-3/TRBV12-4	TRBJ2-2	few	ASSPGDNTNTGELF
12	TRBV20-1	TRBJ1-5	few	SAIRGQTNQPQH
12	TRBV29-1	TRBJ2-1	many	SVSPGTGYNEQF
14	TRBV27	TRBJ2-1	.	ASSLFPSGRIYEQF
12	TRBV7-2	TRBJ2-3	once	ASSPGTFADTQY
13	TRBV20-1	TRBJ2-7	many	SARDRRLPGNEQY
9	TRBV29-1	TRBJ2-4	few	SGGTPHIQY
13	TRBV18	TRBJ2-5	few	ASSPGQTSAQTQY